Listed below are T cell receptor beta chains from one sample, sequenced in a study of control samples from healthy donors and cancer patients. Repertoires were generated with immunoSEQ multiplex PCR, while TCRdb's copy carries only in-frame clones and drops some. The sample lists approximately 90,000 clones, less than 90% occurring once. The sequencing input was blood. The receptors come from an older woman in good health. Both conserved end residues are part of each CDR3. Fields, in order: CDR3 length, D gene, V gene, clone size, J gene, CDR3 DNA, CDR3 protein. D genes are given only for firm matches. A row's size may be missing; if present it is once, few, many or a size class.

>15|TRBD1|TRBV24-1|.|TRBJ2-2
TGTGCCACCAGTGCCCAGGGACAGGGAACCGGGGAGCTGTTTTTT
CATSAQGQGTGELFF
>11|.|TRBV11-2|.|TRBJ2-7
TGTGCCAGCAGCCTGACTTGGGAGCAGTACTTC
CASSLTWEQYF
>14|TRBD1|TRBV2|few|TRBJ2-7
TGTGCCAGCAGTACGGACAGGGGAACCCTCGAGCAGTACTTC
CASSTDRGTLEQYF
>13|TRBD1|TRBV5-1|.|TRBJ1-1
TGCGCCAGCAGCCGGGGACAGATTAGTGAAGCTTTCTTT
CASSRGQISEAFF
>15|.|TRBV10-3|.|TRBJ1-1
TGTGCCATCGGGGTACAGAAACGGAGGAACACTGAAGCTTTCTTT
CAIGVQKRRNTEAFF
>14|.|TRBV11-2|.|TRBJ1-4
TGTGCCAGCAGCTTAGATGTGTCTAATGAAAAACTGTTTTTT
CASSLDVSNEKLFF
>14|TRBD2|TRBV6-5|once|TRBJ2-3
TGTGCCAGCAGACCCCTAGCGGGCACAGATACGCAGTATTTT
CASRPLAGTDTQYF
>13|TRBD1|TRBV29-1|.|TRBJ1-5
TGCAGCGTAGGGACAGGGGGGAATCAGCCCCAGCATTTT
CSVGTGGNQPQHF
>13|TRBD1|TRBV27|.|TRBJ2-7
TGTGCCAGCAGCCAAAAGACAGGGTACGAGCAGTACTTC
CASSQKTGYEQYF
>13|.|TRBV29-1|.|TRBJ1-2
TGCAGCGTTGTAGAGGGGACTAACTATGGCTACACCTTC
CSVVEGTNYGYTF
>14|.|TRBV6-6|few|TRBJ1-5
TGTGCCAGCAGCCTCACAGGGAGCGGTCAGCCCCAGCATTTT
CASSLTGSGQPQHF
>14|.|TRBV5-1|few|TRBJ2-5
TGCGCCAGCAGCTTGACTAGCTCCACCCAGACCCAGTACTTC
CASSLTSSTQTQYF
>12|.|TRBV12-3/TRBV12-4|.|TRBJ1-5
TGTGCCAGCAGTTTTAGTGGTCAGCCCCAGCATTTT
CASSFSGQPQHF
>12|.|TRBV4-1|.|TRBJ1-2
TGCGCCAGCAGCCAAGGCTGGCGCGGCTACACCTTC
CASSQGWRGYTF
>15|.|TRBV6-1|.|TRBJ1-5
TGTGCCAGCAGTGATCGAGGGGTCCCCAATCAGCCCCAGCATTTT
CASSDRGVPNQPQHF
>13|.|TRBV10-3|.|TRBJ1-1
TGTGCCATCAGTGAGTCGCAGGACACTGAAGCTTTCTTT
CAISESQDTEAFF
>14|.|TRBV25-1|.|TRBJ1-4
TGTGCCAGCAGTGAATTCAGGGCCGGGGCAAAACTGTTTTTT
CASSEFRAGAKLFF
>15|.|TRBV6-6|.|TRBJ2-1
TGTGCCAGCAGTTACGCTCAGAGCTCCTACAATGAGCAGTTCTTC
CASSYAQSSYNEQFF
>14|.|TRBV6-5|.|TRBJ1-3
TGTGCCAGCTCCTGGGGGGGTTCGGGAAACACCATATATTTT
CASSWGGSGNTIYF
>13|.|TRBV2|.|TRBJ1-6
TGTGCCAGCACCGGAGGGATCGGTTCACCCCTCCACTTT
CASTGGIGSPLHF
>14|.|TRBV27|.|TRBJ1-1
TGTGCCAGCAGTATACGGGGAATGAACACTGAAGCTTTCTTT
CASSIRGMNTEAFF
>16|.|TRBV28|.|TRBJ1-2
TGTGCCAGCAGTTCTGAGGGGATAGTGAGTAACTATGGCTACACCTTC
CASSSEGIVSNYGYTF
>16|.|TRBV5-5|.|TRBJ1-4
TGTGCCAGCAGCTTGGAGGCCGTAAGGACTAATGAAAAACTGTTTTTT
CASSLEAVRTNEKLFF
>13|.|TRBV9|.|TRBJ2-5
TGTGCCAGCAGCGTCCCTCCACAAGAGACCCAGTACTTC
CASSVPPQETQYF
>14|.|TRBV28|.|TRBJ1-6
TGTGCCAGCACCTACCGGGGGGATAATTCACCCCTCCACTTT
CASTYRGDNSPLHF
>16|TRBD1|TRBV20-1|.|TRBJ1-2
TGCAGTGCTAGTCTGGACAGGGTCTCGACTAACTATGGCTACACCTTC
CSASLDRVSTNYGYTF
>19|TRBD2|TRBV28|.|TRBJ2-7
TGTGCCAGCAGTTTACCTCCGGGACTAGCGGGGATAAACTCCTACGAGCAGTACTTC
CASSLPPGLAGINSYEQYF
>15|TRBD1|TRBV19|.|TRBJ1-2
TGTGCCAGTAGTCAAGGGACAGGGGCTGACTATGGCTACACCTTC
CASSQGTGADYGYTF
>14|.|TRBV5-4|.|TRBJ1-2
TGTGCCACCTCGAGGACGGTCATTAACTATGGCTACACCTTC
CATSRTVINYGYTF
>17|.|TRBV4-3|.|TRBJ2-1
TGCGCCAGCAGCCAAGATAGAGGACTCCGGGCTGGAGATGAGCAGTTCTTC
CASSQDRGLRAGDEQFF
>15|.|TRBV5-6|few|TRBJ2-2
TGTGCCAGCAGCCTCATGGGACGGAACACCGGGGAGCTGTTTTTT
CASSLMGRNTGELFF
>13|.|TRBV6-1|.|TRBJ1-2
TGTGCCAGCAGTGAAGTTTGGGGCTATGGCTACACCTTC
CASSEVWGYGYTF
>15|TRBD1|TRBV5-1|.|TRBJ1-2
TGCGCCAGCAGCTTGGGACAGGGGCTAGGCTATGGCTACACCTTC
CASSLGQGLGYGYTF
>15|.|TRBV6-2/TRBV6-3|once|TRBJ1-1
TGTGCCAGCAGCCATAGGGGCGCAGGGGAAACTGAAGCTTTCTTT
CASSHRGAGETEAFF
>18|TRBD2|TRBV7-8|.|TRBJ2-3
TGTGCCAGCAGCTTAGCGGCTAGCGGGGGCCGTCTGACAGATACGCAGTATTTT
CASSLAASGGRLTDTQYF
>15|.|TRBV6-5|.|TRBJ1-1
TGTGCCAGCAGTCCCCCGGGACGGATGAACACTGAAGCTTTCTTT
CASSPPGRMNTEAFF
>14|.|TRBV11-3|.|TRBJ1-2
TGTGCCAGCAGCCCCCACGAGGCAGACTATGGCTACACCTTC
CASSPHEADYGYTF
>13|.|TRBV5-1|.|TRBJ2-3
TGCGCCAGCTCCGAGGGGGACACAGATACGCAGTATTTT
CASSEGDTDTQYF
>16|.|TRBV30|.|TRBJ2-2
TGTGCCTGGTGGGGCGGGGATCTCCAAGGCACCGGGGAGCTGTTTTTT
CAWWGGDLQGTGELFF
>14|TRBD1|TRBV6-5|.|TRBJ2-2
TGTGCCAGCCAAACGGGGACAGTTGGGGAGGAGCTGTTTTTT
CASQTGTVGEELFF
>13|.|TRBV7-2|.|TRBJ2-1
TGTGCCAGCAGCTATGACAGGTGGAATGAGCAGTTCTTC
CASSYDRWNEQFF
>14|.|TRBV5-5|.|TRBJ1-1
TGTGCCAGCAGCTCCCGGACCGACGGCACTGAAGCTTTCTTT
CASSSRTDGTEAFF
>15|.|TRBV10-3|.|TRBJ1-2
TGTGCCATCAGTGAGTCCGCCGGGTCCTATGGTAGCTACACCTTC
CAISESAGSYGSYTF
>16|.|TRBV5-1|.|TRBJ1-1
TGCGCCAGCAATCCCGGGGCATCTATACGAGACACTGAAGCTTTCTTT
CASNPGASIRDTEAFF
>14|.|TRBV10-3|.|TRBJ1-1
TGTGCCATCAGTGAAGGGCAAATGAACACTGAAGCTTTCTTT
CAISEGQMNTEAFF
>17|TRBD1|TRBV19|.|TRBJ2-1
TGTGCCAGTAGTCCCTCATCGCGGGTGGGACAGCCCAATGAGCAGTTCTTC
CASSPSSRVGQPNEQFF
>16|TRBD2|TRBV29-1|.|TRBJ2-1
TGCAGCGTTGTAGTAGAAGGACTAGCGGGAGGCGATGAGCAGTTCTTC
CSVVVEGLAGGDEQFF
>15|.|TRBV6-1|.|TRBJ1-4
TGTGCCAGCAGTGAAGCGAACACCAGTCCACGTACCCCGTTTTTT
CASSEANTSPRTPFF
>14|.|TRBV5-1|once|TRBJ2-5
TGCGCCAGCAGCTTACGTAGGGGGCAAGAGACCCAGTACTTC
CASSLRRGQETQYF
>17|TRBD1|TRBV5-4|.|TRBJ2-6
TGTGCCAGCAGCCCCCGCGACAGGGGCTCTGGGGCCAACGTCCTGACTTTC
CASSPRDRGSGANVLTF
>13|TRBD2|TRBV6-5|.|TRBJ2-7
TGTGCCAGCAGATCTAGCGGGAGGTACGAGCAGTACTTC
CASRSSGRYEQYF